This TCR beta chain was recovered during a study of shared clonotypes between healthy human individuals. Study-level background: CD4 naive and memory got three plates each, CD8 naive two, CD8 memory one. Study-wide points: The naive CD4 repertoires of a handful of donors were compared, and approximately 4.7% of clonotypes were shared.

Trimming removed 4 bases at V and 2 bases at J, with 9 bases between. The CDR3 has 13 residues. Germline assignment: CDR1 MDHEN and CDR2 SYDVKM. The assay was carried out at the deep level. The method was immunoSEQ multiplex PCR; TCRdb's version includes in-frame clones alone and lacks a portion of them. The table has about 1.5 million clones, roughly 98% seen once. A CD45RA-negative memory subset and a CD45RA+ naive subset were separated from the CD4+ cells. As concerns this clone: The antigen is unknown.

The chain uses TRBV28 and TRBJ2-7; no reliable D call. The TCR sequence derives from a young man in good health. The sample comprised naive CD4+ T cells sorted from blood. Indicated subset: CD45RA+ positively selected. CDR3 bases: TGTGCCAGCAGTTCCCCAACACCCTACGAGCAGTACTTC. As protein: CASSSPTPYEQYF.